The rows below give T cell receptor beta chains drawn from one sample of a study of blood T cell repertoires in COVID-19. Sequencing used immunoSEQ multiplex PCR; TCRdb keeps in-frame clones, though not all of them. The sample lists 180,000 or so clones, about three quarters seen once, with about 2.8% in the top ten. Source material: peripheral blood. Receptors originate from an elderly woman with active or convalescent COVID-19. CDR3s include the opening cysteine and the closing phenylalanine or tryptophan. Each record gives: V gene, clone size, J gene, D gene, CDR3 protein, CDR3 DNA. D genes are given only for firm matches. Rows may omit the clone size; those that give it use once, few, many or a size class.

TRBV2,-,TRBJ1-2,TRBD1,CASSVTGVYVIGKDDYGYTF,TGTGCCAGCAGCGTAACAGGGGTATACGTCATTGGGAAGGATGACTATGGCTACACCTTC
TRBV29-1,-,TRBJ2-1,TRBD2,CSVEGGGSYNEQFF,TGCAGCGTTGAAGGGGGGGGCTCCTACAATGAGCAGTTCTTC
TRBV5-5,once,TRBJ2-3,TRBD2,CASSLELAGTNTQYF,TGTGCCAGCAGTTTGGAACTAGCGGGCACAAATACGCAGTATTTT
TRBV7-9,once,TRBJ1-2,TRBD1,CASSFRGPYGYTF,TGTGCCAGCAGCTTCAGGGGGCCCTATGGCTACACCTTC
TRBV7-2,-,TRBJ2-7,-,CASSRGGVRTYEQYF,TGTGCCAGCAGCAGGGGGGGGGTACGCACCTACGAGCAGTACTTC
TRBV3-1/TRBV3-2,-,TRBJ2-3,-,CASSQDPYQADTQYF,TGTGCCAGCAGCCAAGATCCGTACCAGGCGGATACGCAGTATTTT
TRBV6-4,-,TRBJ1-1,-,CASSDSGVAGQMNTEAFF,TGTGCCAGCAGTGACTCGGGTGTAGCGGGCCAAATGAACACTGAAGCTTTCTTT
TRBV2,-,TRBJ2-5,TRBD2,CASSEYGGGETQYF,TGTGCCAGCAGTGAATATGGCGGGGGAGAGACCCAGTACTTC
TRBV28,-,TRBJ1-2,-,CASSFQGTYGYTF,TGTGCCAGCAGTTTTCAGGGGACCTATGGCTACACCTTC
TRBV7-8,-,TRBJ1-6,TRBD1,CASSLSNRGSYNSPLHF,TGTGCCAGCAGCTTAAGTAACAGGGGCTCGTATAATTCACCCCTCCACTTT
TRBV19,once,TRBJ2-1,-,CASSITVFGEQFF,TGTGCCAGTAGTATAACAGTTTTTGGTGAGCAGTTCTTC
TRBV6-2/TRBV6-3,-,TRBJ2-7,TRBD2,CASSYPRPTSGSYEQYF,TGTGCCAGCAGTTACCCGAGGCCGACTAGCGGTTCCTACGAGCAGTACTTC
TRBV27,few,TRBJ2-1,TRBD1,CASSFLGQGNEQFF,TGTGCCAGCAGTTTTTTAGGACAGGGCAATGAGCAGTTCTTC
TRBV5-6,-,TRBJ2-2,TRBD1,CASSLVTGAPTGELFF,TGTGCCAGCAGCTTGGTGACAGGGGCCCCCACCGGGGAGCTGTTTTTT
TRBV5-1,few,TRBJ1-3,-,CASSPDTGNTIYF,TGCGCCAGCAGCCCCGACACCGGAAACACCATATATTTT
TRBV28,-,TRBJ1-1,-,CASSLDRPNTEAFF,TGTGCCAGCAGTTTGGACAGACCGAACACTGAAGCTTTCTTT
TRBV27,-,TRBJ2-7,-,CASSGTGLGTEQYF,TGTGCCAGCAGTGGCACAGGGTTAGGTACCGAGCAGTACTTC
TRBV2,-,TRBJ2-7,-,CASSDGGREQYF,TGTGCCAGCAGTGACGGGGGTAGGGAGCAGTACTTC
TRBV11-2,-,TRBJ2-3,TRBD2,CASGTSRYTQYF,TGTGCCAGTGGGACTAGCCGCTACACGCAGTATTTT
TRBV5-1,-,TRBJ2-4,TRBD2,CASSLIGGGDIQYF,TGCGCCAGCAGCTTGATCGGGGGAGGGGACATTCAGTACTTC
TRBV30,-,TRBJ2-5,-,CAWGRSAQETQYF,TGTGCCTGGGGGCGGTCGGCACAAGAGACCCAGTACTTC
TRBV15,-,TRBJ1-6,-,CATSRDQNSPLHF,TGTGCCACCAGCAGAGATCAGAATTCACCCCTCCACTTT
TRBV2,-,TRBJ2-7,TRBD1,CASVNSQGAYEQYF,TGTGCCAGCGTTAATTCTCAGGGGGCCTACGAGCAGTACTTC
TRBV2,-,TRBJ1-6,-,CASSEFRNSPLHF,TGTGCCAGCAGTGAATTCCGTAATTCACCCCTCCACTTT
TRBV4-1,-,TRBJ2-3,TRBD2,CASSQSGGRTDTQYF,TGCGCCAGCAGCCAGAGCGGGGGGCGCACAGATACGCAGTATTTT
TRBV28,-,TRBJ2-2,TRBD2,CASSEGTRRELFF,TGTGCCAGCAGTGAAGGGACTAGGAGGGAGCTGTTTTTT
TRBV29-1,-,TRBJ1-6,TRBD1,CSVKEGQGNSPLHF,TGCAGCGTCAAGGAGGGACAGGGCAATTCACCCCTCCACTTT
TRBV19,-,TRBJ2-3,TRBD1,CASSIWSPTGDTQYF,TGTGCCAGTAGTATATGGTCCCCGACAGGGGATACGCAGTATTTT
TRBV5-4,few,TRBJ1-6,TRBD1,CASSLIQGENSPLHF,TGTGCCAGCAGCTTGATTCAGGGGGAGAATTCACCCCTCCACTTT
TRBV13,-,TRBJ1-3,-,CASSNRRDISGNTIYF,TGTGCCAGCAGCAACCGCCGGGACATATCTGGAAACACCATATATTTT
TRBV29-1,once,TRBJ2-7,-,CSVTREGGPGYEQYF,TGCAGCGTTACGCGGGAAGGAGGGCCGGGCTACGAGCAGTACTTC
TRBV19,-,TRBJ1-6,TRBD1,CASSAGSGQGRNSPLHF,TGTGCCAGTAGCGCTGGCTCGGGACAGGGAAGAAATTCACCCCTCCACTTT
TRBV6-2/TRBV6-3,-,TRBJ2-7,-,CASSSMTYEQYF,TGTGCCAGCAGTTCTATGACCTACGAGCAGTACTTC
TRBV7-8,-,TRBJ1-2,-,CASSPRTSLGYTF,TGTGCCAGCAGCCCTAGGACATCGTTAGGCTACACCTTC
TRBV13,few,TRBJ2-7,TRBD2,CASSSSGLAHNEQYF,TGTGCCAGCAGCTCATCGGGACTAGCGCATAACGAGCAGTACTTC
TRBV7-6,-,TRBJ2-2,TRBD2,CASSLALASGRNTGELFF,TGTGCCAGCAGCTTAGCGCTGGCTAGCGGGAGGAACACCGGGGAGCTGTTTTTT
TRBV4-2,-,TRBJ1-2,-,CASSQEYRGGYGYTF,TGTGCCAGCAGCCAAGAGTATAGGGGCGGCTATGGCTACACCTTC
TRBV30,-,TRBJ2-4,-,CASALSAGYF,TGTGCCTCCGCGTTGTCTGCAGGTTACTTC
TRBV5-8,-,TRBJ1-2,TRBD1,CASSRDRVHGYTF,TGTGCCAGCAGCCGCGACAGGGTACATGGCTACACCTTC
TRBV29-1,-,TRBJ2-1,-,CSVPFRGSGQFF,TGCAGCGTCCCCTTCAGGGGTAGTGGGCAGTTCTTC
TRBV6-5,-,TRBJ2-7,TRBD1,CASCSGQGRGYEQYF,TGTGCCAGCTGTAGCGGACAGGGCCGTGGGTACGAGCAGTACTTC
TRBV24-1,-,TRBJ1-2,-,CATSDPDSPNYGYTF,TGTGCCACCAGTGACCCGGACAGCCCTAACTATGGCTACACCTTC
TRBV27,once,TRBJ2-7,-,CASSFLRSPNPLEQYF,TGTGCCAGCAGTTTTCTGAGATCCCCAAACCCTCTCGAGCAGTACTTC
TRBV5-4,-,TRBJ2-3,TRBD1,CASSWGQGATDTQYF,TGTGCCAGCAGCTGGGGACAGGGGGCTACAGATACGCAGTATTTT
TRBV27,-,TRBJ2-7,TRBD1,CASSFIRGTGVHEQYF,TGTGCCAGCAGTTTCATCCGGGGGACAGGGGTCCACGAGCAGTACTTC
TRBV19,few,TRBJ1-1,-,CASNTYTEAFF,TGTGCCAGTAATACTTACACTGAAGCTTTCTTT
TRBV19,once,TRBJ1-1,TRBD1,CASSQPGQPNTEAFF,TGTGCCAGTAGTCAGCCGGGACAGCCGAACACTGAAGCTTTCTTT
TRBV15,-,TRBJ2-3,TRBD1,CATSRVDRADTQYF,TGTGCCACCAGCAGAGTGGACAGGGCTGATACGCAGTATTTT
TRBV15,once,TRBJ2-2,-,CATSRGGDTGELFF,TGTGCCACCAGCAGAGGTGGAGACACCGGGGAGCTGTTTTTT
TRBV5-1,few,TRBJ1-1,TRBD1,CASSWIGQGGNTEAFF,TGCGCCAGCAGCTGGATCGGACAGGGAGGGAACACTGAAGCTTTCTTT
TRBV18,-,TRBJ1-3,-,CASSSLQGSGNTIYF,TGTGCCAGCTCATCCTTACAGGGCTCTGGAAACACCATATATTTT
TRBV19,-,TRBJ1-1,-,CASEGGTEAFF,TGTGCCAGTGAAGGCGGCACTGAAGCTTTCTTT
TRBV7-2,-,TRBJ1-2,-,CASSLAPGMTYGYTF,TGTGCCAGCAGCTTAGCACCAGGGATGACCTATGGCTACACCTTC
TRBV29-1,once,TRBJ1-2,TRBD1,CSVVVTGGISNYGYTF,TGCAGCGTTGTAGTTACAGGGGGCATTTCTAACTATGGCTACACCTTC
TRBV4-1,few,TRBJ1-3,TRBD1,CASSQAGQGSGNTIYF,TGCGCCAGCAGCCAAGCGGGACAGGGGTCTGGAAACACCATATATTTT
TRBV19,-,TRBJ2-7,-,CASSTKGHYEQYF,TGTGCCAGTAGTACCAAAGGACACTACGAGCAGTACTTC
TRBV23-1,-,TRBJ2-1,TRBD1,CASSQTRTGTYNEQFF,TGCGCCAGCAGTCAAACCCGGACAGGTACCTACAATGAGCAGTTCTTC